This is a list of T cell receptor beta chains from one sample in a study of cytomegalovirus exposure and HLA in healthy donors. The protocol was immunoSEQ multiplex PCR, while the TCRdb copy is restricted to in-frame clones and leaves out a portion. The sample lists 100,000 to 150,000 clones; approximately 88% were seen once. Input material: PBMCs. The receptors originated from a man between 18 and 35 years old in good health and CMV-seronegative. The CDR3 runs from the conserved cysteine through the conserved F or W. D genes are given only for firm matches. Expanded clones get a size class; other rows say once, few or many, or leave the size out.

CDR3 DNA: TGTGCCACCAGCAAGCGACTAGCCTACAATGAGCAGTTCTTC
CDR3 protein: CATSKRLAYNEQFF
clone size: -
J gene: TRBJ2-1
D gene: -
V gene: TRBV15

CDR3 DNA: TGTGCCACTCACTGGGGGCCAAACACCGGGGAGCTGTTTTTT
CDR3 protein: CATHWGPNTGELFF
clone size: once
J gene: TRBJ2-2
D gene: -
V gene: TRBV13

CDR3 DNA: TGTGCCAGCAGTCAACGCATACTCTACGAGCAGTACTTC
CDR3 protein: CASSQRILYEQYF
clone size: -
J gene: TRBJ2-7
D gene: -
V gene: TRBV6-5

CDR3 DNA: TGTGCCATCAGTGAGCAGAAGCCGGACAGGGTCTACGAGCAGTACTTC
CDR3 protein: CAISEQKPDRVYEQYF
clone size: -
J gene: TRBJ2-7
D gene: TRBD1
V gene: TRBV10-3

CDR3 DNA: TGCGCCAGCAGCTGGATAACCCCGGGACAAAGTGATTCGCCCGGGGAGCTGTTTTTT
CDR3 protein: CASSWITPGQSDSPGELFF
clone size: -
J gene: TRBJ2-2
D gene: -
V gene: TRBV5-1

CDR3 DNA: TGTGCCAGCAGCAGACAAAGCCGGGACTCCGCGGGCTACGAGCAGTACTTC
CDR3 protein: CASSRQSRDSAGYEQYF
clone size: -
J gene: TRBJ2-7
D gene: -
V gene: TRBV11-1

CDR3 DNA: TGCGCCAGCAGCTTGGTAGGGGAGGGTCAGCCCCAGCATTTT
CDR3 protein: CASSLVGEGQPQHF
clone size: -
J gene: TRBJ1-5
D gene: -
V gene: TRBV5-1

CDR3 DNA: TGTGCCAGCAGGGAACACTCCTACGAGCAGTACTTC
CDR3 protein: CASREHSYEQYF
clone size: -
J gene: TRBJ2-7
D gene: -
V gene: TRBV2

CDR3 DNA: TGTGCCAGCAGTTCCCCTCATTTGGGGGGAAACAACTATGGCTACACCTTC
CDR3 protein: CASSSPHLGGNNYGYTF
clone size: -
J gene: TRBJ1-2
D gene: -
V gene: TRBV28

CDR3 DNA: TGTGCCAGCAGTCTCGGACAGGGTACCTACAATGAGCAGTTCTTC
CDR3 protein: CASSLGQGTYNEQFF
clone size: -
J gene: TRBJ2-1
D gene: TRBD1
V gene: TRBV7-8

CDR3 DNA: TGTGCCAGCAGTGCTCTCGGACAGGGGAACACTGAAGCTTTCTTT
CDR3 protein: CASSALGQGNTEAFF
clone size: -
J gene: TRBJ1-1
D gene: TRBD1
V gene: TRBV2

CDR3 DNA: TGTGCCAGCAGCCTAACAGGGGGCACAGATACGCAGTATTTT
CDR3 protein: CASSLTGGTDTQYF
clone size: -
J gene: TRBJ2-3
D gene: TRBD1
V gene: TRBV11-2

CDR3 DNA: TGTGCCAGCAGCTTGCCCGGCGGGTATGGCTACACCTTC
CDR3 protein: CASSLPGGYGYTF
clone size: few
J gene: TRBJ1-2
D gene: -
V gene: TRBV28

CDR3 DNA: TGTGCCAGCAGCCCGTGGACAGAGCAGTTCTTC
CDR3 protein: CASSPWTEQFF
clone size: -
J gene: TRBJ2-1
D gene: -
V gene: TRBV11-2

CDR3 DNA: TGTGCCAGCAGCCTACTAGCGGGGGAGCACAATGAGCAGTTCTTC
CDR3 protein: CASSLLAGEHNEQFF
clone size: -
J gene: TRBJ2-1
D gene: TRBD2
V gene: TRBV6-4

CDR3 DNA: TGCGCCAGCAGCTTGGAAGGACTAGCAAATGAGCAGTTCTTC
CDR3 protein: CASSLEGLANEQFF
clone size: -
J gene: TRBJ2-1
D gene: TRBD2
V gene: TRBV5-1